A single sample gave rise to the 26 T cell receptor beta chains below, sequenced in a study of cytomegalovirus exposure and HLA in healthy donors. Here immunoSEQ multiplex PCR was the method, and the copy in TCRdb shows in-frame clones only, minus some. The table records over 120,000 clones, approximately 94% of them present only once. Sequenced: PBMCs. These receptors were taken from a man younger than 35 in good health and CMV-seropositive.

This chain connects TRBV28 to TRBJ2-7; 7 nucleotides align to TRBD2. The V gene's germline CDR1 is MDHEN and CDR2 SYDVKM. Trimming removed 6 bases from V and 5 bases from J; junction bases left unmatched: 4. This CDR3 spans 12 amino acids. Here the CDR3 DNA reads TGTGCCAGCAGCTCAACTAGCGACGAGCAGTACTTC. As protein: CASSSTSDEQYF.

The rearrangement joins TRBV27 to TRBJ1-4, with D possibly matching TRBD1 (6 bases). CDR3 length: 15 residues. Germline V lookup: CDR1 MNHEY, CDR2 SMNVEV (reference sequence). V was shortened by 5 bases and J by 8 bases, with 18 bases between the two germline ends. In DNA, the CDR3 is TGTGCCAGCAGTCCAATCGGGGGGCTCGACGAAAAACTGTTTTTT. It specifies CASSPIGGLDEKLFF.

The rearrangement links TRBV6-1 to TRBJ2-7, with a weak D call TRBD1 (5 bases). The CDR3 runs to 14 residues. Per germline, CDR1 MNHNS and CDR2 SASEGT. V gave up 7 bases and J gave up 7 bases, with 20 bases separating them. The CDR3 protein is CASNLEQETQEQYF. The CDR3 nucleotides are TGTGCCAGCAACTTGGAACAGGAGACACAGGAGCAGTACTTC.

The chain is built from TRBV27 and TRBJ1-1; no definite D call. Germline CDR1 MNHEY, CDR2 SMNVEV (reference sequence). This CDR3 contains 13 residues. Trimming pared 4 bases from V and 0 bases from J, leaving 6 bases between. In DNA, the CDR3 is TGTGCCAGCAGTTCCGGTCTGAACACTGAAGCTTTCTTT. Its protein is CASSSGLNTEAFF.

The genes are TRBV10-3 and TRBJ2-7; 8 nucleotides line up with TRBD1. The CDR3 has 13 residues. Trimming removed 10 bases from V and 0 bases from J; junction bases left unmatched: 5. CDR1 ENHRY and CDR2 SYGVKD come from the germline V gene. The DNA of the CDR3 is TGTGCCACCGGGACAGGCCTCTCCTACGAGCAGTACTTC. Translated: CATGTGLSYEQYF.

The chain joins TRBV25-1 to TRBJ1-1; the D is unclear. Deletions cut 4 bases from V and 5 bases from J, with 11 bases between. In germline, CDR1 is MGHDK, CDR2 SYGVNS. This CDR3 comprises 13 residues. The CDR3, as DNA: TGTGCCAGCAGTGTGGAGGTTGGGACTGAAGCTTTCTTT. Protein product: CASSVEVGTEAFF.

The V call is TRBV6-6, the J call TRBJ2-2; D is possibly TRBD2 (6 bases). Trimming shortened V by 6 bases and J by 1 base, and 9 bases separated the two germline ends. This CDR3 spans 14 amino acids. CDR1 is MNHNY, CDR2 SVGAGI, per germline (reference sequence). CDR3 bases: TGTGCCAGCAGGGGACTCAGGAACACCGGGGAGCTGTTTTTT. Its translation: CASRGLRNTGELFF.

The V gene is TRBV28, the J gene TRBJ2-1; D gene uncertain. V was pared by 5 bases and J by 7 bases, with 18 bases between. CDR3 length: 15 residues. Germline-derived CDR1 and CDR2 are MDHEN and SYDVKM. The CDR3 nucleotides read TGTGCCAGCAGTCCGCCCCCAGTTTACAAAAATGAGCAGTTCTTC. Protein sequence: CASSPPPVYKNEQFF.

This sequence joins TRBV18 and TRBJ1-1; D perhaps matches TRBD1 (5 bases). V lost 5 bases to trimming and J lost 2 bases, with 12 bases between them. The CDR3 length is 14 residues. CDR1 KGHSH and CDR2 LQKENI come from the germline V gene. As DNA, the CDR3 is TGTGCCAGCTCAGCCGACAGTTCCAACACTGAAGCTTTCTTT. It is translated as CASSADSSNTEAFF. Full variable domain (rest looked up from reference TRBV18 and TRBJ1-1): NAGVMQNPRHLVRRRGQEARLRCSPMKGHSHVYWYRQLPEEGLKFMVYLQKENIIDESGMPKERFSAEFPKEGPSILRIQQVVRGDSAAYFCASSADSSNTEAFFGQGTRLTVV.

This sequence joins TRBV19 and TRBJ1-5, with D unclear. CDR1 is LNHDA, CDR2 SQIVND, per germline (reference sequence). This CDR3 region has 15 residues. Trimming cost V 3 bases and J 3 bases, with 12 bases left between them. For the CDR3, the DNA is TGTGCCAGTAGTATTTTGGGCAGGTCCAATCAGCCCCAGCATTTT. It translates to CASSILGRSNQPQHF.

The rearrangement joins TRBV5-6 to TRBJ1-4, with D tentatively TRBD1 (5 bases). Germline V gene lookup returns CDR1 SGHDT and CDR2 YYEEEE. The CDR3 has 15 residues. V was trimmed by 2 bases and J by 5 bases, leaving 13 bases between them. CDR3: CASSFFGGKNEKLFF. CDR3 DNA sequence: TGTGCCAGCAGCTTTTTTGGGGGGAAGAATGAAAAACTGTTTTTT.

The chain joins TRBV6-5 to TRBJ2-2; 9 bases agree with TRBD2. CDR3 length: 15 amino acids. Germline V gene lookup returns CDR1 MNHEY and CDR2 SVGAGI. Trimming at V came to 5 bases and at J to 5 bases, leaving 6 bases not matched to a gene. In DNA, the CDR3 is TGTGCCAGCAGTACGGTAGCGGGAGCGACCGGGGAGCTGTTTTTT. Protein: CASSTVAGATGELFF.

The chain recombines TRBV5-1 with TRBJ2-1, with a weak D call TRBD2 (6 bases). The CDR3 is 14 residues long. The germline V gene has CDR1 SGHRS and CDR2 YFSETQ. Trimming took 0 bases from V and 8 from J, leaving 12 bases between them. CDR3 in amino acids: CASSLGQGGDEQFF. CDR3 nucleotide sequence: TGCGCCAGCAGCTTGGGGCAGGGAGGCGATGAGCAGTTCTTC.

This clone has a single count. The chain carries TRBV4-1 and TRBJ1-2, with unresolved D. CDR3 length: 14 amino acids. Trimming removed 1 base from V and 8 bases from J, with 14 bases in between. Germline assignment: CDR1 MGHRA and CDR2 YSYEKL. The CDR3 nucleotides are TGCGCCAGCAGCCAAGGGTCAGCCCCGGGGGGCTACACCTTC. Protein sequence: CASSQGSAPGGYTF.

The rearrangement joins TRBV7-9 to TRBJ2-3, with TRBD1 identical over 11 bases. Per the germline V gene, CDR1 is SEHNR and CDR2 is FQNEAQ (reference sequence). Germline trimming cut 2 bases from V and 4 bases from J; bases unmatched to any gene: 14. The CDR3 is made up of 19 amino acids. The CDR3 DNA sequence: TGTGCCAGCAGCTTACCGGACAGGGGGCTAAGGGACGTCTCAGATACGCAGTATTTT. Its protein product is CASSLPDRGLRDVSDTQYF.

The V gene is TRBV29-1, the J gene TRBJ2-6; D gene uncertain. The CDR3 loop spans 16 amino acids. The germline V and J ends were trimmed by 6 bases and 0 bases, with 15 bases remaining between them. The germline CDR1 and CDR2 sequences are SQVTM and ANQGSEA. CDR3: CSVDSSHLSGANVLTF. CDR3 DNA: TGCAGCGTCGATTCTTCACACCTCTCTGGGGCCAACGTCCTGACTTTC. Using reference TRBV29-1 and TRBJ2-6 for the parts outside the CDR3, the full variable domain is SAVISQKPSRDICQRGTSLTIQCQVDSQVTMMFWYRQQPGQSLTLIATANQGSEATYESGFVIDKFPISRPNLTFSTLTVSNMSPEDSSIYLCSVDSSHLSGANVLTFGAGSRLTVL.

V gene TRBV19 combines with J gene TRBJ1-6, with D maybe TRBD1 (6 bases). Germline loops: CDR1 LNHDA, CDR2 SQIVND (reference sequence). Trimming removed 5 bases from V and 9 bases from J, with 14 bases in between. The CDR3 consists of 14 residues. The CDR3 reads CASSARGKGSPLHF. For the CDR3, the DNA is TGTGCCAGTAGTGCGAGGGGGAAGGGTTCACCCCTCCACTTT.

This clone was recorded only once. Other DNA variants within this sample encode the same CDR3. The V call is TRBV5-1, the J call TRBJ1-1, with a tentative D call TRBD1 (6 bases). Trimming took 0 bases from V and 1 from J, leaving 7 bases between them. Germline loops: CDR1 SGHRS, CDR2 YFSETQ. The length of the CDR3 is 14 residues. This CDR3 is CASSLDRANTEAFF. The CDR3 bases are TGCGCCAGCAGCTTGGACAGGGCGAACACTGAAGCTTTCTTT.

This clone was observed once. This chain connects TRBV7-9 to TRBJ2-7; TRBD2 matches at 7 bases. The length of the CDR3 is 13 residues. Germline lookup yields CDR1 SEHNR and CDR2 FQNEAQ (reference sequence). Unmatched junction bases numbered 2, after V lost 5 bases and J lost 1 base. The CDR3 DNA is TGTGCCAGCAGCGGGAGGGTTTCCTACGAGCAGTACTTC. Translated: CASSGRVSYEQYF.

With respect to this clone: The same CDR3 arises from other DNA sequences in this sample as well. The chain joins TRBV2 to TRBJ2-5, with unresolved D. Germline-derived CDR1 and CDR2 are SNHLY and FYNNEI. V was clipped by 5 bases and J by 5 bases, with 6 bases between them. CDR3 length: 11 residues. The CDR3 loop reads CASSLQETQYF. Here the CDR3 DNA reads TGTGCCAGCAGTCTTCAGGAGACCCAGTACTTC.

The CDR3 coding sequence is TGTGCCAGCTCACCCTTTGGTGGGGGCGCGGAGGGCTACACCTTC. It encodes CASSPFGGGAEGYTF. The J gene is TRBJ1-2, the V gene TRBV18; the D gene is possibly TRBD1 (6 bases). CDR1 KGHSH and CDR2 LQKENI come from the germline V gene. The V end was cut by 3 bases, the J end by 8 bases, with 19 bases between. This CDR3 contains 15 residues.

The rearrangement uses TRBV2 and TRBJ1-2; 12 bases are shared with TRBD1. Germline V gene sequence: CDR1 SNHLY, CDR2 FYNNEI. V gave up 6 bases and J gave up 5 bases; unmatched junction bases: 13. This CDR3 is 17 amino acids long. The CDR3 nucleotides read TGTGCCAGCAGCGTTCCGGGACAGGGGGCTGGTGGGTATGGCTACACCTTC. Protein: CASSVPGQGAGGYGYTF.

This clone came up a few times. This sequence joins TRBV28 and TRBJ2-2; 10 bases line up with TRBD2. The CDR3 contains 16 residues. CDR1 and CDR2 (germline): MDHEN, SYDVKM. V lost 5 bases, J lost 6 bases, and 9 bases stayed unmatched. The CDR3 region is CASSTWASGSPGELFF. In DNA, the CDR3 is TGTGCCAGCAGTACCTGGGCTAGCGGGAGCCCCGGGGAGCTGTTTTTT.

The chain combines TRBV30 with TRBJ1-5; D is uncertain. There are 12 residues in the CDR3. Between the trimmed V and J ends, which lost 1 base and 4 bases, there was a span of 5 bases. Germline V lookup: CDR1 GTSNPN, CDR2 SVGIG (reference sequence). CDR3 amino acids: CAWSGANQPQHF. The CDR3 nucleotides read TGTGCCTGGAGTGGGGCAAATCAGCCCCAGCATTTT. The entire variable domain, with the rest obtained from reference TRBV30 and TRBJ1-5, is as follows: SQTIHQWPATLVQPVGSPLSLECTVEGTSNPNLYWYRQAAGRGLQLLFYSVGIGQISSEVPQNLSASRPQDRQFILSSKKLLLSDSGFYLCAWSGANQPQHFGDGTRLSIL.

V usage is TRBV6-1 and J usage is TRBJ2-7; D not certain. Per germline, CDR1 MNHNS and CDR2 SASEGT. Trimming pared 7 bases from V and 5 bases from J, leaving 9 bases between. The CDR3 runs to 11 residues. The CDR3 bases are TGTGCCAGCACTACCGTGGACGAGCAGTACTTC. Amino acids: CASTTVDEQYF.

The gene calls are TRBV7-3 and TRBJ2-1; 10 nucleotides align to TRBD1. Germline loops: CDR1 SGHTA, CDR2 FQGTGA. This CDR3 has 16 amino acids. V was pared by 0 bases and J by 6 bases, with 5 bases of the junction left unmatched. The CDR3 coding sequence is TGTGCCAGCAGCTTAACCCCGGGACAGGGGTTCAATGAGCAGTTCTTC. Translating it yields CASSLTPGQGFNEQFF.